This T cell receptor beta chain is from a study of blood T cell repertoires in COVID-19. The authors' processing: Reference gene primer amplification gave nucleated cell count estimates. Produced via immunoSEQ multiplex PCR; TCRdb's table is partial and in-frame only. The DNA gave D and trimming, while V, J and clone size come from that table. This table holds under 450,000 clones, approximately 84% found once. Trimming removed 7 bases from V and 9 bases from J, with 13 bases in between. CDR1 and CDR2 from the germline V gene are SNHLY and FYNNEI. The CDR3 totals 12 residues. The rearrangement links TRBV2 to TRBJ2-1; tentatively, D is TRBD1 (5 bases). The receptor was isolated from a woman in her 30s who had recovered from COVID-19. Specimen: PBMCs or T cells enriched from blood (not recorded which). For the CDR3, the DNA is TGTGCCAGCAACGGAGACAGTGGTGAGCAGTTCTTC. Its protein is CASNGDSGEQFF.